The 12 T cell receptor beta chains presented below share a single source sample, sequenced in a study of T cell responses to AZD1222 COVID-19 vaccine. Profiling relied on immunoSEQ multiplex PCR, and the TCRdb table lists in-frame clones only, not all of them. The table lists 150,000 to 200,000 clones, just under 95% of them singletons. The sequencing here drew on peripheral blood, taken on day 0 of AZD1222 vaccination. The receptors here all came from an adult in good health.

The chain recombines TRBV5-1 with TRBJ2-3; no definite D call. Germline loops: CDR1 SGHRS, CDR2 YFSETQ. V was pared by 0 bases and J by 6 bases, with 11 bases between. CDR3 size: 14 residues. The DNA for the CDR3 is TGCGCCAGCAGCTTGGCCAACCGCTTGGATACGCAGTATTTT. Translated: CASSLANRLDTQYF.

The chain couples TRBV15 to TRBJ1-6; 7 nucleotides align to TRBD1. The CDR3 consists of 17 residues. The germline gives CDR1 LNHNV, CDR2 YYDKDF (reference sequence). The trim removed 4 bases at V and 1 base at J, leaving 7 bases unmatched. The CDR3 coding sequence is TGTGCCACCAGCATTGCACAGGGGACGTCCTATAATTCACCCCTCCACTTT. This codes for CATSIAQGTSYNSPLHF.

The V and J genes are TRBV11-2 and TRBJ2-5, with D possibly being TRBD1 (5 bases). The germline gives CDR1 SGHAT, CDR2 FQNNGV. The CDR3 runs 14 residues. V lost 1 base and J 3 bases, leaving 9 bases between the germline ends. DNA of the CDR3: TGTGCCAGCAGCTTAGGCACAGGAAAAGAGACCCAGTACTTC. Its translation is CASSLGTGKETQYF.

The V and J genes are TRBV11-3 and TRBJ1-1, with 8 bases fitting TRBD1. CDR3 length: 15 residues. The germline CDR1 and CDR2 sequences are SGHNT and YENEEA. V gave up 3 bases and J gave up 3 bases; unmatched junction bases: 6. CDR3 protein: CASSFIQGVYTEAFF. Written as DNA, the CDR3 is TGTGCCAGCAGCTTTATACAGGGGGTTTACACTGAAGCTTTCTTT.

The chain is built from TRBV2 and TRBJ2-5, with D maybe TRBD2 (7 bases). Trimming left V 1 base short and J 5 bases short, with 14 bases between. The CDR3 has 15 amino acids. Germline CDR1 reads SNHLY; CDR2 reads FYNNEI. The CDR3 protein is CASSEVAGARETQYF. DNA for the CDR3: TGTGCCAGCAGTGAAGTTGCGGGGGCGCGGGAGACCCAGTACTTC.

V and J are TRBV5-1 and TRBJ2-2; D not resolved. Germline V gene data show CDR1 as SGHRS and CDR2 as YFSETQ. V lost 0 bases, J lost 5 bases, and 11 bases lay in between. The CDR3 is 15 residues long. Written as DNA, the CDR3 is TGCGCCAGCAGCTTGGAACTCACCGGGACCGGGGAGCTGTTTTTT. Translating gives CASSLELTGTGELFF.

V and J are TRBV10-3 and TRBJ1-2, with D unresolved. The CDR3 has 12 residues. V lost 0 bases, J lost 7 bases, and 6 bases lay in between. CDR1 and CDR2 from the germline V gene are ENHRY and SYGVKD. CDR3 region: CAISESWSGYTF. CDR3 nucleotide sequence: TGTGCCATCAGTGAGTCTTGGTCTGGCTACACCTTC.

The genes are TRBV27 and TRBJ1-3; D remains ambiguous. Germline V lookup: CDR1 MNHEY, CDR2 SMNVEV (reference sequence). The CDR3 is 12 residues long. Between the trimmed V and J ends, which lost 6 bases and 4 bases, there was a span of 7 bases. The CDR3 spells CASRGPGNTIYF. Written as DNA, the CDR3 is TGTGCCAGCAGAGGGCCGGGAAACACCATATATTTT.

The V gene is TRBV16, the J gene TRBJ2-3; D gene ambiguous. The V and J ends lost 2 bases and 2 bases respectively, with 14 bases between them. This CDR3 is built from 16 residues. Germline V gives CDR1 KGHSY, CDR2 FQNENV. CDR3 nucleotide sequence: TGTGCCAGCAGCCAAATCCCCAAGGCAGACACAGATACGCAGTATTTT. It translates to CASSQIPKADTDTQYF.

The chain carries TRBV6-5 and TRBJ1-5; D uncertain. CDR1 MNHEY and CDR2 SVGAGI come from the germline V gene. The CDR3 contains 13 residues. Trimming shortened V by 7 bases and J by 5 bases, and 12 bases separated the two germline ends. The CDR3 region has the DNA TGTGCCAGCACCCTGGATAGGGATCAGCCCCAGCATTTT. It specifies CASTLDRDQPQHF.

The chain recombines TRBV2 with TRBJ2-2, with 12 bases that match TRBD2. In germline, CDR1 is SNHLY, CDR2 FYNNEI. CDR3 length: 16 amino acids. J gave up 7 bases and V 5 bases, and 8 bases lay outside the gene matches. The CDR3 DNA reads TGTGCCAGCAGTTCCCTAGCGGGGGGGCCGAGCGGGGAGCTGTTTTTT. This sequence encodes CASSSLAGGPSGELFF.

The chain recombines TRBV7-8 with TRBJ2-1, with TRBD2 matching 9 bases. Germline V gene lookup returns CDR1 SGHVS and CDR2 FQNEAQ. V trimming: 5 bases; J trimming: 8 bases; junction bases outside the gene matches: 13. The CDR3 extends over 16 amino acids. The CDR3 sequence: CASSPIRGGVDDEQFF. CDR3 nucleotide sequence: TGTGCCAGCAGCCCCATCCGCGGGGGGGTTGATGATGAGCAGTTCTTC.